These 9 T cell receptor beta chains came from one sample sequenced in a study of identical twins. A single record per CDR3 protein comes from TCRdb applying MiXCR to the 5' RACE reads. The data hold about 200,000 distinct CDR3 sequences, with roughly 7.5% observed a single time. This sample also appeared in a second study, on yellow fever vaccine responses in identical twins.

Input material: memory (CD45RO+) T cells sorted from blood. The receptors stem from a woman aged 18 to 35 in good health.

In its sample, this clonotype was seen a few times. CDR3 nucleotides: TGTGCCAGCACCGGACAGACCTCCTACGAGCAGTACTTC. Its translation is CASTGQTSYEQYF. This chain links TRBV6-6 with TRBJ2-7; TRBD1 might be the D (6 bases). The CDR3 extends over 13 amino acids. The germline V gene has CDR1 MNHNY and CDR2 SVGAGI (reference sequence). Trimming took 7 bases from V and 0 from J, leaving 10 bases between them.

This clonotype came up a few times. The chain employs TRBV12-3 or TRBV12-4 and TRBJ2-3, with 8 positions matching TRBD1. Losses at the gene ends were 6 bases for V and 4 bases for J; bases not matched to a gene: 12. The CDR3 has 16 residues. The CDR3, as DNA: TGTGCCAGCAGCTCCCAAGCGGACAGGGTCTCAGATACGCAGTATTTT. Its protein product is CASSSQADRVSDTQYF.

Ten or more counts support this clonotype. The gene calls are TRBV12-3 or TRBV12-4 and TRBJ2-1; no firm D call. Trimming removed 3 bases from V and 8 bases from J, with 8 bases in between. This CDR3 spans 12 amino acids. The CDR3 region is CASSLGSYEQFF. CDR3 DNA sequence: TGTGCCAGCAGTTTGGGCAGTTATGAGCAGTTCTTC.

This clonotype was counted only a few times. J is TRBJ2-7 and V is TRBV18; D uncertain. Germline loops: CDR1 KGHSH, CDR2 LQKENI. V lost 6 bases, J lost 4 bases, and 13 bases lay in between. The CDR3 contains 13 residues. The CDR3 sequence is CASSPEYNYEQYF. In DNA, the CDR3 is TGTGCCAGCTCCCCGGAATATAATTACGAGCAGTACTTC.

This clonotype was observed a few times. The gene calls are TRBV4-3 and TRBJ2-7, with D possibly matching TRBD2 (5 bases). Trimming removed 0 bases at V and 4 bases at J, with 13 bases between. Germline V gives CDR1 LGHNA, CDR2 YSLEER. The CDR3 sequence is 15 residues long. CDR3 in amino acids: CASSQEGLAGYEQYF. In DNA form, the CDR3 reads TGCGCCAGCAGCCAAGAAGGGCTAGCTGGGTACGAGCAGTACTTC.

CDR3 in amino acids: CASSYGLGGKTQYF. CDR3 in DNA: TGTGCCAGCAGCTACGGACTAGGGGGAAAGACCCAGTACTTC. This chain links TRBV3-1 with TRBJ2-5; a weak D match, TRBD2 (7 bases). The CDR3 contains 14 residues. Germline V gives CDR1 LGHDT, CDR2 YNNKEL (reference sequence). V lost 5 bases, J lost 6 bases, and 16 bases lay in between.

This chain's CDR3 is CASRVTSLRDPSNSTDTQYF. The CDR3 region has the DNA TGTGCCAGCAGAGTTACTAGCCTCCGGGACCCCTCAAATAGCACAGATACGCAGTATTTT. The rearrangement uses TRBV9 and TRBJ2-3, with a weak D call TRBD2 (6 bases). Per the germline V gene, CDR1 is SGDLS and CDR2 is YYNGEE. This CDR3 has 20 residues. V dropped 5 bases and J dropped 0 bases, with 28 bases sitting between them.

This clonotype was seen ten or more times. The chain carries TRBV15 and TRBJ2-4; D gene unclear. The CDR3 runs 15 residues. From germline, CDR1 is LNHNV and CDR2 YYDKDF (reference sequence). Trimming stripped 0 bases from V and 1 base from J, with 7 bases between. CDR3 protein: CATSRDTQAKNIQYF. DNA for the CDR3: TGTGCCACCAGCAGAGATACCCAGGCCAAAAACATTCAGTACTTC.

This clonotype was seen ten or more times. V gene TRBV28 combines with J gene TRBJ1-6, with D possibly TRBD1 on 6 matching bases. The CDR3 extends over 14 amino acids. CDR1 MDHEN and CDR2 SYDVKM come from the germline V gene. V lost 3 bases to trimming and J lost 10 bases, with 13 bases between them. Here the CDR3 reads CASSLVLGGSPLHF. CDR3 coding DNA: TGTGCCAGCAGTTTGGTATTAGGGGGATCACCCCTCCACTTT.